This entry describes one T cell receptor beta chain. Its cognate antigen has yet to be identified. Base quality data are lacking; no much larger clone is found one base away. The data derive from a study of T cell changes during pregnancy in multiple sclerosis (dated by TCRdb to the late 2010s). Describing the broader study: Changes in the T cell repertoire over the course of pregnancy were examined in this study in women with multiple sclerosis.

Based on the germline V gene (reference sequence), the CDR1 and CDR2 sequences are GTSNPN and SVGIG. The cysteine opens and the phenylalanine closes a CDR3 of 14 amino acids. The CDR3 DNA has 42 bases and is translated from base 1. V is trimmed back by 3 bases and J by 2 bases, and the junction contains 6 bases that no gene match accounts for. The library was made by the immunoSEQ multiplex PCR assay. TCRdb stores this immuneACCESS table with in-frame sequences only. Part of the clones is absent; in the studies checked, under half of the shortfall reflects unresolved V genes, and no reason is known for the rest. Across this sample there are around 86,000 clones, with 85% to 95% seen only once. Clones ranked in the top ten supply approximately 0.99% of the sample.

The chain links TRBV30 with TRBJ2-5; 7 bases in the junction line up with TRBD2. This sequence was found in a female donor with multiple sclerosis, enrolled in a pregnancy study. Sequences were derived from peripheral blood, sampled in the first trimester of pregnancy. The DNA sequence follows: TGTGCCTGGAGGGCTAGCGGCAATCAAGAGACCCAGTACTTC. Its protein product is CAWRASGNQETQYF.